This T cell receptor (beta chain) was captured by sequencing in a study of CD8 T cells in ankylosing spondylitis. One entry per CDR3 protein results from TCRdb running MiXCR on the 5' RACE reads. The repertoire holds 250,000 to 350,000 distinct CDR3 sequences, with 20% as singletons. Points from the study as a whole: Clones tied to disease were said to be significantly enriched in matched ankylosing spondylitis synovial fluid. One TCR beta motif, made up of seven to nine highly homologous variants, appeared characteristic of ankylosing spondylitis blood.

In its sample, this clonotype was seen a few times. What it recognizes is unknown. The V end lost 6 bases, the J end lost 7 bases, and 12 bases lay between the germline ends. The CDR3 runs 13 residues. The genes are TRBV12-3 or TRBV12-4 and TRBJ1-4; D is ambiguous. The material sequenced was blood, either unsorted or a sorted T cell fraction (not recorded which). The clonotype was recovered from a male donor with ankylosing spondylitis or in good health (not recorded which). CDR3 loop: CASRPQPSEKLFF. The CDR3 DNA follows: TGTGCCAGCAGGCCGCAGCCAAGTGAAAAACTGTTTTTT.